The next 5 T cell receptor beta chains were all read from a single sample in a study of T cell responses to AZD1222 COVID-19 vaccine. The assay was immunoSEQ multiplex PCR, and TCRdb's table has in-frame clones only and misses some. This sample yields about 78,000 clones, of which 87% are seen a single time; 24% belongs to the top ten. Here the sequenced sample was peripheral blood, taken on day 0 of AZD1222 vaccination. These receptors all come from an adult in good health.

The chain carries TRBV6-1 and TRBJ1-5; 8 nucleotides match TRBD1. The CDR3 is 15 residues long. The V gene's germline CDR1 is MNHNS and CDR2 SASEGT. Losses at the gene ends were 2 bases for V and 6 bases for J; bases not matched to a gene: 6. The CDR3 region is CASSESQGAGQPQHF. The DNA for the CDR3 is TGTGCCAGCAGTGAAAGTCAGGGGGCGGGTCAGCCCCAGCATTTT.

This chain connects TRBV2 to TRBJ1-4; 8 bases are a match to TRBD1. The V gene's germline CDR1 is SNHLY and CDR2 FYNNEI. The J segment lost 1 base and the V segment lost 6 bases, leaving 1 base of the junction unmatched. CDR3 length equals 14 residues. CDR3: CASRDRGTNEKLFF. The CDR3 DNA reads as TGTGCCAGCAGAGACAGGGGAACTAATGAAAAACTGTTTTTT.

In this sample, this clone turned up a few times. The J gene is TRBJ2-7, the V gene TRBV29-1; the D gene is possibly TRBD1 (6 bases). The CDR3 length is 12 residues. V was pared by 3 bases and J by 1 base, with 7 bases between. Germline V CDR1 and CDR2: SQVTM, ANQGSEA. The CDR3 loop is CSVDTGSYEQYF. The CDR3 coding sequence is TGCAGCGTTGACACAGGGTCCTACGAGCAGTACTTC.

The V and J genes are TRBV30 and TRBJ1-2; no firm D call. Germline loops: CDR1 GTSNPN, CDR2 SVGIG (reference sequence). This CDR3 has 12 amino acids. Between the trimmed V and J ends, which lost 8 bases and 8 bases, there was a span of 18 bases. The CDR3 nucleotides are TGTGCCCGCACCGGTGGGGTAGAAGGCTACACCTTC. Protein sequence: CARTGGVEGYTF.

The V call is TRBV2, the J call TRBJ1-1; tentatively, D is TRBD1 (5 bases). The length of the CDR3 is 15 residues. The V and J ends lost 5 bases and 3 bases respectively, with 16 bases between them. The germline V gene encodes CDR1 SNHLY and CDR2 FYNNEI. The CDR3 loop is CASSTDGGGYTEAFF. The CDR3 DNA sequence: TGTGCCAGCAGTACTGACGGGGGAGGATACACTGAAGCTTTCTTT.